Presented here are 27 T cell receptor beta chains from one specimen sequenced in a study of T cells in localized non-small cell lung cancer. Using immunoSEQ multiplex PCR, the repertoire was profiled, and TCRdb retains in-frame clones only, with some absent. This table has 20,000 to 25,000 clones, more than 90% appearing once. This specimen consisted of peripheral blood, obtained before any cancer treatment. These receptors came from a man aged 40-75 years with stage III squamous cell lung carcinoma.

In DNA, the CDR3 is TGTGCCAGCAGCGTAGATGGGGGTGGCCAGCCCCAGCATTTT. This translates into CASSVDGGGQPQHF. The chain is built from TRBV9 and TRBJ1-5; D might be TRBD1 (5 bases). Trimming stripped 0 bases from V and 7 bases from J, with 11 bases between. Per the germline V gene, CDR1 is SGDLS and CDR2 is YYNGEE. The CDR3 sequence is 14 residues long.

This clone was recorded only once. The chain couples TRBV5-5 to TRBJ1-1, with D perhaps TRBD1 (5 bases). Trimming pared 0 bases from V and 11 bases from J, leaving 17 bases between. There are 14 residues in the CDR3. Germline V lookup: CDR1 SGHKS, CDR2 YYEKEE (reference sequence). CDR3 coding DNA: TGTGCCAGCAGCTTGGGTCCAGGGACCTTTGGCGCTTTCTTT. It is translated as CASSLGPGTFGAFF.

The J gene is TRBJ2-7, the V gene TRBV7-9; D is ambiguous. Germline CDR1 reads SEHNR; CDR2 reads FQNEAQ (reference sequence). V shed 7 bases and J shed 1 base, with 8 bases lying between them. The CDR3 loop spans 12 amino acids. The CDR3 loop is CASTVGSYEQYF. The CDR3 coding sequence is TGTGCCAGCACGGTAGGATCCTACGAGCAGTACTTC.

The gene calls are TRBV11-2 and TRBJ2-3; D perhaps matches TRBD1 (5 bases). Germline-derived CDR1 and CDR2 are SGHAT and FQNNGV. V shed 3 bases and J shed 4 bases, with 8 bases lying between them. This CDR3 comprises 13 residues. Written as DNA, the CDR3 is TGTGCCAGCAGCTTGACAGTCGCAGATACGCAGTATTTT. Translation: CASSLTVADTQYF.

The chain uses TRBV7-2 and TRBJ1-2; the match to TRBD1 covers 9 bases. CDR3 length equals 14 residues. Germline V gene sequence: CDR1 SGHTA, CDR2 FQGNSA. After removal of 7 bases from V and 8 bases from J, the junction contained 11 bases not matched to a gene. CDR3 protein: CASTRGGTGTGYTF. CDR3 sequence (DNA): TGTGCCAGCACCCGCGGCGGGACAGGGACCGGCTACACCTTC.

V usage is TRBV5-8 and J usage is TRBJ1-6; maybe TRBD1 (5 bases). CDR1 is SGHTS, CDR2 YDEGEE, per germline. CDR3 length: 12 residues. Trimming took 2 bases from V and 9 from J, leaving 6 bases between them. CDR3 sequence (DNA): TGTGCCAGCAGCTTCAGGGCTTCACCCCTCCACTTT. Translation: CASSFRASPLHF.

The chain joins TRBV6-5 to TRBJ1-1; D perhaps matches TRBD1 (5 bases). The V gene's germline CDR1 is MNHEY and CDR2 SVGAGI. V was cut by 0 bases and J by 11 bases, with 13 bases left in between. CDR3 size: 13 residues. CDR3 bases: TGTGCCAGCAGTTACTCCGGACAAGGTGGGGCTTTCTTT. It yields the protein CASSYSGQGGAFF.

This chain uses TRBV27 with TRBJ2-1; D unresolved. Germline V CDR1 and CDR2: MNHEY, SMNVEV (reference sequence). The CDR3 consists of 15 residues. Trimming left V 7 bases short and J 9 bases short, with 22 bases between. As DNA, the CDR3 is TGTGCCAGCATCCTGAGGACCAGAGGAACGAGTGAGCAGTTCTTC. Translated: CASILRTRGTSEQFF.

The rearrangement links TRBV4-3 to TRBJ1-2; 7 positions agree with TRBD1. J lost 8 bases, V lost 2 bases, and 8 bases had no gene match. Germline lookup yields CDR1 LGHNA and CDR2 YSLEER. This CDR3 is built from 14 residues. The CDR3 here is CASSQLRDSQGYTF. CDR3 nucleotides: TGCGCCAGCAGCCAACTCCGGGACAGCCAGGGCTACACCTTC.

This chain connects TRBV11-2 to TRBJ2-2; 8 bases are shared with TRBD1. Germline trimming cut 5 bases from V and 5 bases from J; bases unmatched to any gene: 4. Germline V gene sequence: CDR1 SGHAT, CDR2 FQNNGV. The CDR3 totals 14 residues. CDR3 in DNA: TGTGCCAGCAGCCCTAGACAGGGGACCGGGGAGCTGTTTTTT. Residues: CASSPRQGTGELFF.

This clone is a singleton in its sample. The chain has TRBV7-2 and TRBJ2-3, with D perhaps matching TRBD2 (5 bases). From germline, CDR1 is SGHTA and CDR2 FQGNSA. The CDR3 length is 16 residues. Trimming took off 2 bases at V and 4 bases at J, with 16 bases between the two ends. The CDR3 sequence: CASSLYVPLGADTQYF. CDR3 DNA sequence: TGTGCCAGCAGCTTATATGTCCCCCTCGGGGCAGATACGCAGTATTTT. Supplemented by reference TRBV7-2 and TRBJ2-3, the full variable domain reads GAGVSQSPSNKVTEKGKDVELRCDPISGHTALYWYRQSLGQGLEFLIYFQGNSAPDKSGLPSDRFSAERTGGSVSTLTIQRTQQEDSAVYLCASSLYVPLGADTQYFGPGTRLTVL.

The table lists this clone with a count of one. The chain is built from TRBV29-1 and TRBJ2-3; 7 nucleotides agree with TRBD2. CDR3 length: 15 amino acids. V lost 2 bases, J lost 6 bases, and 11 bases stayed unmatched. CDR1 is SQVTM, CDR2 ANQGSEA, per germline. In nucleotides, the CDR3 is TGCAGCGTTGAATCTAGCGGAGCCGGCAGGGATACGCAGTATTTT. This codes for CSVESSGAGRDTQYF.

This clone was observed once. V usage is TRBV28 and J usage is TRBJ1-6; 8 nucleotides line up with TRBD1. V lost 4 bases and J lost 0; bases outside the gene matches: 2. Germline V gene lookup returns CDR1 MDHEN and CDR2 SYDVKM. The CDR3 sequence is 16 residues long. CDR3 DNA: TGTGCCAGCAGTTCCGGACAGGGCTCCTATAATTCACCCCTCCACTTT. Its protein product is CASSSGQGSYNSPLHF.

The chain couples TRBV7-2 to TRBJ2-1, with 7 bases matching TRBD2. This CDR3 has 15 residues. The J segment lost 8 bases and the V segment lost 0 bases, leaving 7 bases of the junction unmatched. Per the germline V gene, CDR1 is SGHTA and CDR2 is FQGNSA. The CDR3 spells CASSLAAKAGDEQFF. CDR3 DNA sequence: TGTGCCAGCAGCTTAGCAGCCAAGGCGGGAGATGAGCAGTTCTTC.

The chain joins TRBV4-2 to TRBJ2-3; D is undetermined. Deletions cut 2 bases from V and 2 bases from J, with 5 bases between. Looked up from germline, CDR1 is LGHNA and CDR2 is YNFKEQ. This CDR3 contains 13 residues. The CDR3 nucleotides read TGTGCCAGCAGCCAACCCTCCACAGATACGCAGTATTTT. Amino acid sequence: CASSQPSTDTQYF.

The chain recombines TRBV18 with TRBJ2-5; D remains unclear. V lost 4 bases, J lost 2 bases, and 8 bases lay in between. The CDR3 runs to 13 residues. Germline V gene data show CDR1 as KGHSH and CDR2 as LQKENI. CDR3 bases: TGTGCCAGCTCACTCGGCAGTCAAGAGACCCAGTACTTC. Amino acids: CASSLGSQETQYF.

CDR3: CASSVEGIGNTIYF. Here the CDR3 DNA reads TGTGCCAGCAGCGTAGAGGGAATTGGAAACACCATATATTTT. The chain recombines TRBV9 with TRBJ1-3; D gene uncertain. This CDR3 contains 14 residues. In germline, CDR1 is SGDLS, CDR2 YYNGEE. V was pared by 0 bases and J by 3 bases, with 7 bases between.

The chain couples TRBV5-4 to TRBJ2-2; a weak D match, TRBD1 (6 bases). V was clipped by 4 bases and J by 8 bases, with 12 bases between them. The germline CDR1 and CDR2 sequences are SGHNT and YYREEE (reference sequence). The CDR3 has 13 amino acids. The CDR3 sequence: CASSGQGSGELFF. The CDR3 DNA follows: TGTGCCAGCAGCGGTCAGGGGAGTGGGGAGCTGTTTTTT.

V gene TRBV5-1 combines with J gene TRBJ2-2; TRBD2 matches 7 bases. Germline V gene sequence: CDR1 SGHRS, CDR2 YFSETQ. This CDR3 spans 16 amino acids. Unmatched junction bases numbered 3, after V lost 0 bases and J lost 1 base. This chain's CDR3 is CASSLVVAGNTGELFF. Here the CDR3 DNA reads TGCGCCAGCAGCTTGGTAGTAGCGGGGAACACCGGGGAGCTGTTTTTT.

The chain uses TRBV6-5 and TRBJ2-2, with D unclear. V lost 4 bases and J 5 bases, leaving 8 bases between the germline ends. Germline V gene sequence: CDR1 MNHEY, CDR2 SVGAGI. This CDR3 spans 13 amino acids. CDR3 nucleotide sequence: TGTGCCAGCAGTTTTAGGGTTACCGGGGAGCTGTTTTTT. Its translation: CASSFRVTGELFF.

The V call is TRBV4-3, the J call TRBJ2-5; D may match TRBD1 or TRBD2 (5 bases each). CDR1 is LGHNA, CDR2 YSLEER, per germline. The CDR3 has 14 residues. Deletions cut 2 bases from V and 5 bases from J, with 12 bases between. The CDR3 region is CASSQLGAEETQYF. The DNA for the CDR3 is TGCGCCAGCAGCCAACTCGGGGCCGAGGAGACCCAGTACTTC.

This sequence joins TRBV11-2 and TRBJ2-1, with D unresolved. V gave up 5 bases and J gave up 3 bases, with 14 bases separating them. This CDR3 has 15 amino acids. Germline-derived CDR1 and CDR2 are SGHAT and FQNNGV. The CDR3 DNA reads TGTGCCAGCAGCCCAACGGAAGGAATCTACAATGAGCAGTTCTTC. This sequence encodes CASSPTEGIYNEQFF.

J is TRBJ2-5 and V is TRBV5-1; 7 nucleotides match TRBD1. The J call may not be correct, given that the DNA end is closer to TRBJ2-7. The CDR3 loop spans 16 amino acids. Germline V gives CDR1 SGHRS, CDR2 YFSETQ. CDR3 protein: CASSLSIDRVPYEQYF. The CDR3 DNA reads TGCGCCAGCAGCTTGAGTATTGACAGGGTTCCCTACGAGCAGTACTTC.

CDR3 nucleotide sequence: TGTGCCAGCAGCGTAGAAGCGGGGGCAGGGACTGAAGCTTTCTTT. It encodes CASSVEAGAGTEAFF. J is TRBJ1-1 and V is TRBV9; weak D call: TRBD1 (6 bases). The germline V gene has CDR1 SGDLS and CDR2 YYNGEE. With 0 bases removed from V and 5 bases from J, the gap between germline ends came to 14 bases. CDR3 length: 15 amino acids. The whole variable domain, remainder taken from reference TRBV9 and TRBJ1-1, is DSGVTQTPKHLITATGQRVTLRCSPRSGDLSVYWYQQSLDQGLQFLIQYYNGEERAKGNILERFSAQQFPDLHSELNLSSLELGDSALYFCASSVEAGAGTEAFFGQGTRLTVV.

In its sample, this clone was seen once. As DNA, the CDR3 is TGTGCCAGCGGGACCGGGACAGGGCTTTCACCCCTCCACTTT. Residues: CASGTGTGLSPLHF. The chain joins TRBV6-5 to TRBJ1-6, with 9 bases lining up with TRBD1. The CDR3 spans 14 residues. Trimming removed 8 bases from V and 9 bases from J; junction bases left unmatched: 8. The V gene's germline CDR1 is MNHEY and CDR2 SVGAGI.

The chain recombines TRBV4-3 with TRBJ1-2; 10 nucleotides agree with TRBD1. CDR1 and CDR2 from the germline V gene are LGHNA and YSLEER. V lost 0 bases and J lost 6; bases outside the gene matches: 4. The CDR3 has 15 amino acids. The CDR3, as DNA: TGCGCCAGCAGCCAAGATACAGGACAGGGGGATGGCTACACCTTC. Translation: CASSQDTGQGDGYTF.

The gene calls are TRBV25-1 and TRBJ1-2; maybe TRBD1 (5 bases). CDR1 MGHDK and CDR2 SYGVNS come from the germline V gene. V dropped 5 bases and J dropped 4 bases, with 5 bases sitting between them. This CDR3 spans 11 amino acids. DNA for the CDR3: TGTGCCAGCAGTCAGGGCTATGGCTACACCTTC. Amino acid sequence: CASSQGYGYTF.